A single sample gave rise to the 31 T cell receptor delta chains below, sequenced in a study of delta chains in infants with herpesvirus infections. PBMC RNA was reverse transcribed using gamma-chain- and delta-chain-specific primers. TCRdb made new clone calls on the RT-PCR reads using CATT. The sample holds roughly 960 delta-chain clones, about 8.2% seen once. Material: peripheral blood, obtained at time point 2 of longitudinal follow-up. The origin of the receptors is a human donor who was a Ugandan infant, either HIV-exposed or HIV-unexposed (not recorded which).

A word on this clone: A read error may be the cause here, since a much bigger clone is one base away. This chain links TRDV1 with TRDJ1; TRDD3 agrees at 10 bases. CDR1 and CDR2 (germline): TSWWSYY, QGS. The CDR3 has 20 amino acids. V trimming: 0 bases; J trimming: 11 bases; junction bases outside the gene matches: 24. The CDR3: CALGELGFLSIWLGDSDLIF. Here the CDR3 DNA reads TGTGCTCTTGGGGAACTCGGCTTCCTAAGTATATGGCTGGGGGATAGCGACCTCATCTTT.

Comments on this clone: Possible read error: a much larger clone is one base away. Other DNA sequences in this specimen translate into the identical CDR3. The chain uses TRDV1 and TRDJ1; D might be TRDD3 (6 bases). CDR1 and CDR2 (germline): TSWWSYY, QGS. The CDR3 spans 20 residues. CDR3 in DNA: TGTGCTCTAGGGGGCTCCACCTTTAGCTCTCTACGGACCTGGGGAAATAAACTCATCTTT. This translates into CALGGSTFSSLRTWGNKLIF.

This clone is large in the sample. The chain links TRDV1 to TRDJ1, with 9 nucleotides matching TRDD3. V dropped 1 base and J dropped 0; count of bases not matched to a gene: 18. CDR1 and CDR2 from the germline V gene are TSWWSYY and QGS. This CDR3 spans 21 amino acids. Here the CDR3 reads CALGEPFPPYWGSPYTDKLIF. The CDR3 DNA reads TGTGCTCTTGGGGAACCCTTTCCCCCGTACTGGGGGAGCCCCTACACCGATAAACTCATCTTT.

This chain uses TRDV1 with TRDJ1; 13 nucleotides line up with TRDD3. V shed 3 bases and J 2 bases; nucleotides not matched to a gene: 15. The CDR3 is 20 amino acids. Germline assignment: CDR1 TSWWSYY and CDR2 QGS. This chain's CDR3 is CALGDLNSYWGIRGTDKLIF. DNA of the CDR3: TGTGCTCTTGGGGACCTTAATTCCTACTGGGGGATACGAGGGACCGATAAACTCATCTTT.

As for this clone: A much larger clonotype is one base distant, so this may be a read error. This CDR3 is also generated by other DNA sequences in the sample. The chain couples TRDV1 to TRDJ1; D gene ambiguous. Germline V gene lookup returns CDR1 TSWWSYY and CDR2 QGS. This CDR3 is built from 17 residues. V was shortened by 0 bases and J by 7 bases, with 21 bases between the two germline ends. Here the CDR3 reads CALGELTLMGQTGKLIF. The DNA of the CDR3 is TGTGCTCTTGGGGAACTGACGTTAATGGGCCAAACAGGTAAACTCATCTTT.

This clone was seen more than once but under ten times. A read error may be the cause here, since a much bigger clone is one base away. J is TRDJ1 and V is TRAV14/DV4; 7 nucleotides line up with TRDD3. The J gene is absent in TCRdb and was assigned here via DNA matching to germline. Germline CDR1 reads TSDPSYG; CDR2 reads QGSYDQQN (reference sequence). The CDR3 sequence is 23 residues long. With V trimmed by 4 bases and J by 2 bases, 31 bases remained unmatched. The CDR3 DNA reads TGTGCAATGAGAGGGGGCCTACCCCAGTACTGGGGAATTAACCCCCGGAGGACCGATAAACTCATCTTT. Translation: CAMRGGLPQYWGINPRRTDKLIF.

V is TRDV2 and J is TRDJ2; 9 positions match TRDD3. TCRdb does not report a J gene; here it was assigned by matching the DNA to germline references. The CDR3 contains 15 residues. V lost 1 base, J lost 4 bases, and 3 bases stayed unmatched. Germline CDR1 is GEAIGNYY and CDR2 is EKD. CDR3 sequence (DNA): TGTGCCTGTGACACTGTGGGGGATAAGACAGCACAACTCTTCTTT. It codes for CACDTVGDKTAQLFF.

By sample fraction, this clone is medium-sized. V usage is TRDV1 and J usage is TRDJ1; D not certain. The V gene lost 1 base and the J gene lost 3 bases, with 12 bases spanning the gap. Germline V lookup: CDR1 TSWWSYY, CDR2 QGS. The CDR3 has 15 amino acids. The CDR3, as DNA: TGTGCTCTTGGGGAACCCCCCCTTATCCCCGATAAACTCATCTTT. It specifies CALGEPPLIPDKLIF.

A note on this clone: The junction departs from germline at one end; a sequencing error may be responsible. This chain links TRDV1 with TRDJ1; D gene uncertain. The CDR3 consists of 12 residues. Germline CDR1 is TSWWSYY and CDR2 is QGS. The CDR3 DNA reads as TGTGCTCGTGGGTCGGTTGCCGATAAACTCATCTTT. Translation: CARGSVADKLIF.

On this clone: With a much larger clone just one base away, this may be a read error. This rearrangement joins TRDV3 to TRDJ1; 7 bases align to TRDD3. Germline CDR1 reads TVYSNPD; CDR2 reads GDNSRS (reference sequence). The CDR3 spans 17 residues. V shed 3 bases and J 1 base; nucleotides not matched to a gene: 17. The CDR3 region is CAFKLLGPTGATDKLIF. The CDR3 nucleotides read TGTGCCTTCAAACTCCTAGGACCCACTGGGGCCACCGATAAACTCATCTTT.

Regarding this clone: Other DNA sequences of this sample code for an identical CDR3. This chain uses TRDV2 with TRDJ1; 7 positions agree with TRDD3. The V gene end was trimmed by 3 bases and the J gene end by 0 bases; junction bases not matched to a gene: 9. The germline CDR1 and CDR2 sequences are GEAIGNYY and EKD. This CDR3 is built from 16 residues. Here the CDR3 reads CACDPLYWGDTDKLIF. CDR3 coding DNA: TGTGCCTGTGACCCTCTGTACTGGGGAGACACCGATAAACTCATCTTT.

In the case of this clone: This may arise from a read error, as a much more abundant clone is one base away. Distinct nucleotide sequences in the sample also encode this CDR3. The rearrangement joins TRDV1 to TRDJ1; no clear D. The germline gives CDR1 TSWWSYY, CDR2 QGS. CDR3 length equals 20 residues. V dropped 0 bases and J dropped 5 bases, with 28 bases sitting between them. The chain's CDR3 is CALGELPRQSLSRASDKLIF. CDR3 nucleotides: TGTGCTCTTGGGGAACTACCTCGTCAGTCTTTATCCCGGGCCTCGGATAAACTCATCTTT.

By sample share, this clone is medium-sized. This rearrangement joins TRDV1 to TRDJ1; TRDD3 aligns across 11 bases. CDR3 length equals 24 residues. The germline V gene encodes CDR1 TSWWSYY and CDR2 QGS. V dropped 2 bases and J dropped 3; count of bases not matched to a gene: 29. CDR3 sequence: CALGESPTYVGVGWGILRADKLIF. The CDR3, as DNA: TGTGCTCTTGGGGAAAGTCCAACCTACGTAGGGGTCGGCTGGGGGATACTTCGTGCCGATAAACTCATCTTT.

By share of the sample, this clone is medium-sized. The CDR3 nucleotides read TGTGCTCTTGGGGAACCTGGAAGTTGGGGGTGGACCGATAAACTCATCTTT. Its translation is CALGEPGSWGWTDKLIF. The V and J genes are TRDV1 and TRDJ1, with a tentative D call TRDD3 (6 bases). This CDR3 region has 17 residues. Germline values: CDR1 TSWWSYY, CDR2 QGS. Trimming removed 1 base from V and 2 bases from J, with 17 bases in between.

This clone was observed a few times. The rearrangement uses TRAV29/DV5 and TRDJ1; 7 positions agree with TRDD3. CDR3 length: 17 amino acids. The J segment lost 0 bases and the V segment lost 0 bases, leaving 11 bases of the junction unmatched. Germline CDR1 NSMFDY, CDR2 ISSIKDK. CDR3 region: CAASARYWGPYTDKLIF. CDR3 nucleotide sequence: TGTGCAGCAAGCGCGCGCTACTGGGGACCTTACACCGATAAACTCATCTTT.

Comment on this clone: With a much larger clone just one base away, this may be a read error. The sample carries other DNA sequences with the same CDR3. The CDR3 bases are TGTGCTCTTGGGGAACTATCCGTCTACTGGGGACTACACACCGATAAACTCATCTTC. Translation gives CALGELSVYWGLHTDKLIF. J is TRDJ1 and V is TRDV1; 7 positions agree with TRDD3. This CDR3 has 19 amino acids. CDR1 is TSWWSYY, CDR2 QGS, per germline.

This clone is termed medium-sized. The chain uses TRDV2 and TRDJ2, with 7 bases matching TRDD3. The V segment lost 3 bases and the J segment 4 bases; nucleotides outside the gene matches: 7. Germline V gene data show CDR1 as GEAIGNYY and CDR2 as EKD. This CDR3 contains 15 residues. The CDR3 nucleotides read TGTGCCTGTGACTCATTGGGGGAGTCGACAGCACAACTCTTCTTT. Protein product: CACDSLGESTAQLFF.

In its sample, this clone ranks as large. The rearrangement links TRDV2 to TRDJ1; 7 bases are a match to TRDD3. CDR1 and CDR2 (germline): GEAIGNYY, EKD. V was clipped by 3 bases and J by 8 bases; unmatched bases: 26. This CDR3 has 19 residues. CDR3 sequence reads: CACDLISHLRTGDVVKLIF. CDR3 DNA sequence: TGTGCCTGTGACCTAATCTCCCACCTTCGTACTGGGGACGTTGTAAAACTCATCTTT.

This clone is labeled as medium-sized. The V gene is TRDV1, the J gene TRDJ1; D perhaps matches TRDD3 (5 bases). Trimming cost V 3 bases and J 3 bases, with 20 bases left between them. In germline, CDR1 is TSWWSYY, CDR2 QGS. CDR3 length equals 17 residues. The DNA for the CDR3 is TGTGCTCTTGGGGAGCCTCATATACCCGGGGAGTCCGATAAACTCATCTTT. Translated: CALGEPHIPGESDKLIF.

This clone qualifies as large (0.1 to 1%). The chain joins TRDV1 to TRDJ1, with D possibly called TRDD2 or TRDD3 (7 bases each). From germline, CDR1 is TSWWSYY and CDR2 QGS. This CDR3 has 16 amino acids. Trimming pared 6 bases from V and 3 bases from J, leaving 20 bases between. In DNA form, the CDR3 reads TGTGCTCTTGGTTCCTACTGTCGGGGGATGCCCGATAAACTCATCTTT. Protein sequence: CALGSYCRGMPDKLIF.

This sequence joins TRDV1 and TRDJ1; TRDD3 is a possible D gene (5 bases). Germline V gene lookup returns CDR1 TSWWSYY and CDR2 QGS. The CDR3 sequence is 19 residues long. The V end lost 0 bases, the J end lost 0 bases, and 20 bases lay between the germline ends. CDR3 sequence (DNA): TGTGCTCTTGGGGAACTACCCTGGGTAGACCCTCCGAACACCGATAAACTCATCTTT. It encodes CALGELPWVDPPNTDKLIF.

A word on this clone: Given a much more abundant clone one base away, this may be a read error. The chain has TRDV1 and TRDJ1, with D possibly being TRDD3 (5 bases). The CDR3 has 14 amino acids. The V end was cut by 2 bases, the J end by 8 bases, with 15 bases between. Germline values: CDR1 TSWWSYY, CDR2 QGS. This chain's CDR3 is CALGEGSVYWKLIF. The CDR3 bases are TGTGCTCTTGGGGAAGGGAGCGTATACTGGAAACTCATCTTT.

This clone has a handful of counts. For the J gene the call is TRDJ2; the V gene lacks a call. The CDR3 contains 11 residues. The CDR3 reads CASALTAQLFF. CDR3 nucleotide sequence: TGTGCTAGTGCTTTGACAGCACAACTCTTCTTT.

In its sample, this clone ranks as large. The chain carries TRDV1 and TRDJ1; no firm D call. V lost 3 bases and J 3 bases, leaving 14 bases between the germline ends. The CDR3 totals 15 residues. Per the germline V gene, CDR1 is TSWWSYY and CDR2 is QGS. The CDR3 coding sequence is TGTGCTCTTGGGGATCCCCTCGGGGCCGCCGATAAACTCATCTTT. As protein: CALGDPLGAADKLIF.

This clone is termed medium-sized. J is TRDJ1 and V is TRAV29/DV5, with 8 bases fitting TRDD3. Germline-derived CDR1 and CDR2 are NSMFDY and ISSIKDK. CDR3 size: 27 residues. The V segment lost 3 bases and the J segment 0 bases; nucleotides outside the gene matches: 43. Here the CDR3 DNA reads TGTGCAGCAATATCGAACAAACCTGAAAGAGGCCTACTTCGACTTCTTTACTGGGGGGCGTACACCGATAAACTCATCTTT. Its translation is CAAISNKPERGLLRLLYWGAYTDKLIF.

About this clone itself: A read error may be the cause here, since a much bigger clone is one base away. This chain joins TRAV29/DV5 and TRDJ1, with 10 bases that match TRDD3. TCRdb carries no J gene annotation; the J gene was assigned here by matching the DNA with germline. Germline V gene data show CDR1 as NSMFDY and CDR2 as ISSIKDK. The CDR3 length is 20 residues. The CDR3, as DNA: TGTGCAGCAAGCGTAGGCCCTACTACTGGGGGATCCCTGTACACCGCTAAACTCATCTTT. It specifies CAASVGPTTGGSLYTAKLIF.

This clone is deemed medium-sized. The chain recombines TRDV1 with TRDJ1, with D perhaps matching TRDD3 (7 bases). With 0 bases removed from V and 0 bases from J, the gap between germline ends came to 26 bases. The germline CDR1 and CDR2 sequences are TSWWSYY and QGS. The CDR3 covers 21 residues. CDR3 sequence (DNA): TGTGCTCTTGGGGAACTAGTTCTATCCTTCCAAACTGGGGACCACACCGATAAACTCATCTTT. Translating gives CALGELVLSFQTGDHTDKLIF.

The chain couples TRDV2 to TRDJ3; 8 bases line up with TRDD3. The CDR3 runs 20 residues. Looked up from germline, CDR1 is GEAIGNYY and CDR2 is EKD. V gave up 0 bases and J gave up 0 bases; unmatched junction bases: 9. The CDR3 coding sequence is TGTGCCTGTGACACCGTGGATACTGGGGGTCGCTCCTGGGACACCCGACAGATGTTTTTC. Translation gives CACDTVDTGGRSWDTRQMFF.

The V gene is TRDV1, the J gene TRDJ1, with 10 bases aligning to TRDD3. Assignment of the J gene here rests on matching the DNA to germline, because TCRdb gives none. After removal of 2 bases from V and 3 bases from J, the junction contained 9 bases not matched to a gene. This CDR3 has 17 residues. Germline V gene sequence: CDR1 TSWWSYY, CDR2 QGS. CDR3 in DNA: TGTGCTCTTGGGGAAATGTGGTGGGGGATACAAGCCGATAAACTCATCTTT. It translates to CALGEMWWGIQADKLIF.

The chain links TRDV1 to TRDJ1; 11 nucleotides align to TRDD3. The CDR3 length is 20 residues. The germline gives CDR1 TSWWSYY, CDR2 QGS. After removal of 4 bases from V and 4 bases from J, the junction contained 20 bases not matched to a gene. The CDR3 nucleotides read TGTGCTCTTGGGGTTCCTTCCTATATACCCTGGGGGATACAGGGCGATAAACTCATCTTT. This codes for CALGVPSYIPWGIQGDKLIF.

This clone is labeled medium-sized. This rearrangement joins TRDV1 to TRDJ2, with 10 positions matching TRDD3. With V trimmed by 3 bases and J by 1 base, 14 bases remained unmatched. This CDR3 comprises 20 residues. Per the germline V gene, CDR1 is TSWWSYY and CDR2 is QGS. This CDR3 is CALGEPVYWGIGLLTAQLFF. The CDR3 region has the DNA TGTGCTCTTGGGGAGCCAGTGTACTGGGGGATCGGACTTTTGACAGCACAACTCTTCTTT.